The T cell receptor (beta chain) described here comes from a study of metastatic and nonmetastatic thyroid tumors (dated by TCRdb to the early 2020s). Turning to the overall study: Repertoires were compared across peripheral blood and tumor or nodule tissue samples from malignant and benign thyroid patients. Results the study describes overall, beyond this receptor: TCR beta diversity was reported as significantly higher in malignant tumors than in benign nodules, in both blood and tumor samples.

Preparation of the library involved PCR. Data came from an Illumina HiSeq 4000. High-throughput sequencing was used to profile the TCR beta-chain CDR3 region of each patient. On the authors' methods: The researchers built a classifier to tell apart papillary thyroid cancer patients with distant metastasis, based on CDR3 differences among clinicopathological groups. To measure repertoire diversity the researchers used the Shannon index, while the Morisita-Horn index served to gauge how similar the tumor and blood repertoires were. TCRdb ran its own pipeline on the public reads, namely fastp trimming at Q25 and MiXCR clone calling, and kept in-frame beta chains. The V and J calls come from TCRdb's annotation, not from the publication. The sample table contains roughly 40,000 clones; only one count was recorded for about a sixth of them. The top ten clones comprise 3% to 4% of the sample. From a lookup of the germline V gene (reference sequence), CDR1 and CDR2 are MNHNY and SVGAGI. Taken from cysteine to phenylalanine, the CDR3 has 16 residues. Just the 48-base CDR3 DNA is kept, in frame starting at base 1. V lost 0 bases and J lost 8 bases; the stretch between them is 14 bases long.

With respect to this clone: Its antigen target is currently unknown. Base qualities are not provided; no much larger clone lies one nucleotide away.

No patient had received any treatment before thyroid surgery. Using T-cell receptor beta sequencing, the researchers looked back retrospectively at clinical samples from patients, gathered between about 2012 and 2019. The sequenced sample was blood. Recombination connected TRBV6-6 to TRBJ1-6; the D gene lacks a confident call. This clonotype originated in a female donor with papillary thyroid cancer or a benign thyroid nodule (not recorded which). Some clones in this sample may be carry-over from other donors' samples. The DNA is TGTGCCAGCAGTTACTCTCCCCCGGCTGGACATTCACCCCTCCACTTT. The translation is CASSYSPPAGHSPLHF.